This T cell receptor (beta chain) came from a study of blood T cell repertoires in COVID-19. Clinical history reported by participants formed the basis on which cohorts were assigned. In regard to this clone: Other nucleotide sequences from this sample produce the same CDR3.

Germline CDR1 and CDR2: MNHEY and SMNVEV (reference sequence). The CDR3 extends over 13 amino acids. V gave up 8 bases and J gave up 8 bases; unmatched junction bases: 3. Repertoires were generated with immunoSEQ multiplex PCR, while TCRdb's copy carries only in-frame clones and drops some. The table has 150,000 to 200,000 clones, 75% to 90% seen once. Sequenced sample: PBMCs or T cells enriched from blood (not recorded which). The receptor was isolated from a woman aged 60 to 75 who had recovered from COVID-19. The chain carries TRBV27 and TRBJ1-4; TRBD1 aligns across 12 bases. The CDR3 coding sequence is TGTGCCAGCGGGACAGGGGGCCACGAAAAACTGTTTTTT. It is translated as CASGTGGHEKLFF.